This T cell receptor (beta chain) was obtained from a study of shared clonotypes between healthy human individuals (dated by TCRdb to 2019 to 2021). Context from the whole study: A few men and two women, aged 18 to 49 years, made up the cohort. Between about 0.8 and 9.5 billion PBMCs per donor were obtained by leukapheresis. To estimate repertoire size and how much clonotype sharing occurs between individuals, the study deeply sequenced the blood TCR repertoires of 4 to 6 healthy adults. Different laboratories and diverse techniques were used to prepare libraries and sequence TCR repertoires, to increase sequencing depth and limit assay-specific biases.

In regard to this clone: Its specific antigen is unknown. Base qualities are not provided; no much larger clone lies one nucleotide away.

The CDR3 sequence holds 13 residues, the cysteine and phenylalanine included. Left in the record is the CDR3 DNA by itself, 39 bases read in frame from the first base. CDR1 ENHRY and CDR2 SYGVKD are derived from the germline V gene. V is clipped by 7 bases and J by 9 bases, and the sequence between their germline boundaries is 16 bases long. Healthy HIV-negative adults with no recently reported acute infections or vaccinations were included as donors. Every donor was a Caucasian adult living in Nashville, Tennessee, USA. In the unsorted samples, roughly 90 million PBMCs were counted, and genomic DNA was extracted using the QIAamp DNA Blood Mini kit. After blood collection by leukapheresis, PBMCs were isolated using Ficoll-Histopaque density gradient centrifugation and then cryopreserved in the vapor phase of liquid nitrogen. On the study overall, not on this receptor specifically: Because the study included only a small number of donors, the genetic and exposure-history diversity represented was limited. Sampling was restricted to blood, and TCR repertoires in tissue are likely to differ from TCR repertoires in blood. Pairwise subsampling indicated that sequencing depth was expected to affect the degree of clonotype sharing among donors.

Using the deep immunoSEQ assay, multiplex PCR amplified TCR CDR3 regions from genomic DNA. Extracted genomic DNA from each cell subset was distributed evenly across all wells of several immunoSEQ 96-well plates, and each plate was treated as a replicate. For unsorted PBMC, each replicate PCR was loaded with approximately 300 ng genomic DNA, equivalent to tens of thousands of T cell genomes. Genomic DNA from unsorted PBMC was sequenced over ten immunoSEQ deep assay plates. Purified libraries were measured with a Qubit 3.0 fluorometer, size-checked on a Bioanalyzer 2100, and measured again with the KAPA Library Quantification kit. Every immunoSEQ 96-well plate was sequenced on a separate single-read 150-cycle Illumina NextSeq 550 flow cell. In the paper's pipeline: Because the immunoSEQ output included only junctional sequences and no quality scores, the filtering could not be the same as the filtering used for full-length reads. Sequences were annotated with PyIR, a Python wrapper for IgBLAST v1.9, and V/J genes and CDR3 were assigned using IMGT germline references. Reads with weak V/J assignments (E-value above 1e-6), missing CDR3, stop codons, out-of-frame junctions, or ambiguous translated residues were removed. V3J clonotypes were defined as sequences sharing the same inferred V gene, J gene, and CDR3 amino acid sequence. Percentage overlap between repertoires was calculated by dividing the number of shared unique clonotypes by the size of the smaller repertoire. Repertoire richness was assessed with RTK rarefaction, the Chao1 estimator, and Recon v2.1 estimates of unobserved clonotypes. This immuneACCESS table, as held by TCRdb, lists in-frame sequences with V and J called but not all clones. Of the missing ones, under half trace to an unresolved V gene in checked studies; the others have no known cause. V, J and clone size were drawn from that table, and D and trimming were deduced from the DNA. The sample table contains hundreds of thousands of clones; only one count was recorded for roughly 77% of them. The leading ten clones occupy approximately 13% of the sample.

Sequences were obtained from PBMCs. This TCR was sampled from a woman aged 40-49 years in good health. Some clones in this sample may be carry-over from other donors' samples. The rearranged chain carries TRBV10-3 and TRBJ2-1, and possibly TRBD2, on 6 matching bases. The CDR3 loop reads CAITPGRGGEQFF. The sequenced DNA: TGTGCCATCACCCCGGGGCGGGGTGGTGAGCAGTTCTTC.